These T cell receptor beta chains were read from a single sample in a study of blood T cells in healthy people across ages. TCRdb used MiXCR to reprocess the 5' RACE reads, holding one entry per CDR3 protein. The sample carries more than 1,000,000 distinct CDR3 sequences, approximately 25% recorded once. The same data also went into a second study, on T cells of mothers and their children.

The sequencing sample was made of blood. These receptors all come from a girl aged 2-10 years in good health. Both conserved end residues are part of each CDR3. The order of the fields is J gene, V gene, D gene, clone size, CDR3 protein, CDR3 DNA. The D gene is left open where the match is weak. Size values are once, few and many counts, or a class for expanded clones, and some rows have none.

j_call: TRBJ1-2; v_call: TRBV7-9; d_call: TRBD1; clone_size: .; cdr3_aa: CSTTRQGAVYGYTF; cdr3_nt: TGTTCCACCACTCGACAGGGGGCTGTCTATGGCTACACCTTC
j_call: TRBJ2-7; v_call: TRBV10-3; d_call: TRBD1; clone_size: few; cdr3_aa: CAVSGQGTDEQYF; cdr3_nt: TGTGCCGTATCAGGACAGGGTACGGACGAGCAGTACTTC
j_call: TRBJ2-5; v_call: TRBV20-1; d_call: .; clone_size: .; cdr3_aa: CSARDSQEGEETQYF; cdr3_nt: TGCAGTGCTAGAGATTCCCAAGAGGGCGAAGAGACCCAGTACTTC
j_call: TRBJ2-7; v_call: TRBV10-3; d_call: TRBD1; clone_size: .; cdr3_aa: CASGTGGSVYEQYF; cdr3_nt: TGTGCCTCCGGGACAGGGGGCTCGGTATACGAGCAGTACTTC
j_call: TRBJ1-5; v_call: TRBV20-1; d_call: TRBD1; clone_size: .; cdr3_aa: CSADRDNQPQHF; cdr3_nt: TGCAGTGCGGACAGGGACAATCAGCCCCAGCATTTT
j_call: TRBJ1-4; v_call: TRBV10-3; d_call: .; clone_size: .; cdr3_aa: CAISEGSTNEKLFF; cdr3_nt: TGTGCCATCAGTGAGGGTTCAACTAATGAAAAACTGTTTTTT
j_call: TRBJ1-2; v_call: TRBV7-2; d_call: .; clone_size: .; cdr3_aa: CASREGGGAAIYGYTF; cdr3_nt: TGTGCCAGCAGGGAAGGAGGTGGGGCCGCCATCTATGGCTACACCTTC
j_call: TRBJ2-3; v_call: TRBV11-3; d_call: TRBD1; clone_size: .; cdr3_aa: CASSFRQGWTDTQYF; cdr3_nt: TGTGCCAGCAGCTTTCGACAGGGATGGACAGATACGCAGTATTTT
j_call: TRBJ2-1; v_call: TRBV10-3; d_call: TRBD2; clone_size: few; cdr3_aa: CAIRGGLAGGPLSEQFF; cdr3_nt: TGTGCCATCAGGGGAGGACTAGCGGGAGGGCCTTTATCCGAACAGTTCTTC
j_call: TRBJ2-7; v_call: TRBV20-1; d_call: .; clone_size: .; cdr3_aa: CSARGNSASSYEQYF; cdr3_nt: TGCAGTGCTAGAGGAAATAGCGCGAGCTCCTACGAGCAGTACTTC
j_call: TRBJ2-2; v_call: TRBV19; d_call: .; clone_size: .; cdr3_aa: CASAWGGFTGELFF; cdr3_nt: TGTGCCAGCGCCTGGGGGGGCTTCACCGGGGAGCTGTTTTTT
j_call: TRBJ2-1; v_call: TRBV29-1; d_call: TRBD2; clone_size: .; cdr3_aa: CSVRSGRADEQFF; cdr3_nt: TGCAGCGTTAGGAGCGGGAGGGCCGATGAGCAGTTCTTC
j_call: TRBJ1-6; v_call: TRBV2; d_call: TRBD1; clone_size: few; cdr3_aa: CASSLGQAANSPLHF; cdr3_nt: TGTGCCAGCTCCCTTGGACAGGCGGCCAATTCACCCCTCCACTTT
j_call: TRBJ2-1; v_call: TRBV6-2/TRBV6-3; d_call: .; clone_size: .; cdr3_aa: CASSYSLGDAQFF; cdr3_nt: TGTGCCAGCAGTTACTCCCTGGGGGATGCGCAGTTCTTC
j_call: TRBJ2-7; v_call: TRBV7-9; d_call: .; clone_size: few; cdr3_aa: CASSIKFSYEQYF; cdr3_nt: TGTGCCAGCAGCATTAAATTTTCCTACGAGCAGTACTTC
j_call: TRBJ2-3; v_call: TRBV5-1; d_call: .; clone_size: many; cdr3_aa: CASSLQGSTDTQYF; cdr3_nt: TGTGCCAGCAGTTTACAGGGCTCCACAGATACGCAGTATTTT
j_call: TRBJ2-1; v_call: TRBV7-3; d_call: .; clone_size: few; cdr3_aa: CASSLFEYNEQFF; cdr3_nt: TGTGCCAGCAGCTTATTCGAATACAATGAGCAGTTCTTC
j_call: TRBJ2-5; v_call: TRBV7-2; d_call: .; clone_size: .; cdr3_aa: CASSLEGQGIETQYF; cdr3_nt: TGTGCCAGCAGCTTAGAGGGACAAGGGATCGAGACCCAGTACTTC
j_call: TRBJ1-4; v_call: TRBV29-1; d_call: .; clone_size: .; cdr3_aa: CSAASAQQLFF; cdr3_nt: TGCAGCGCGGCGTCGGCGCAGCAACTGTTTTTT
j_call: TRBJ2-1; v_call: TRBV3-1; d_call: .; clone_size: .; cdr3_aa: CASSQGGPHNEQFF; cdr3_nt: TGTGCCAGCAGCCAAGGTGGGCCCCACAATGAGCAGTTCTTC
j_call: TRBJ2-5; v_call: TRBV3-1; d_call: TRBD1; clone_size: few; cdr3_aa: CASSPFTGTVEQETQYF; cdr3_nt: TGTGCCAGCAGCCCCTTTACCGGGACAGTGGAACAAGAGACCCAGTACTTC
j_call: TRBJ2-5; v_call: TRBV28; d_call: TRBD1; clone_size: .; cdr3_aa: CASSPRGTGQKGPTTQYF; cdr3_nt: TGTGCCAGCAGTCCCAGGGGGACCGGTCAAAAAGGCCCTACGACCCAGTACTTC
j_call: TRBJ2-1; v_call: TRBV20-1; d_call: TRBD2; clone_size: .; cdr3_aa: CSAASGGYNEQFF; cdr3_nt: TGCAGTGCTGCTAGCGGGGGATACAATGAGCAGTTCTTC
j_call: TRBJ1-4; v_call: TRBV20-1; d_call: .; clone_size: .; cdr3_aa: CSANTGGLEKLFF; cdr3_nt: TGCAGTGCTAATACAGGCGGGTTGGAAAAACTGTTTTTT
j_call: TRBJ1-5; v_call: TRBV12-3/TRBV12-4; d_call: .; clone_size: few; cdr3_aa: CASVAGKDTQHF; cdr3_nt: TGTGCCAGTGTGGCGGGAAAAGATACGCAGCATTTT
j_call: TRBJ2-7; v_call: TRBV20-1; d_call: .; clone_size: .; cdr3_aa: CSARGGTRTYEQYF; cdr3_nt: TGCAGTGCTAGAGGCGGGACAAGGACATACGAGCAGTACTTC
j_call: TRBJ2-7; v_call: TRBV29-1; d_call: .; clone_size: few; cdr3_aa: CSVVLVRAYEQYF; cdr3_nt: TGCAGCGTTGTGTTGGTGAGGGCCTACGAGCAGTACTTC
j_call: TRBJ1-1; v_call: TRBV4-2; d_call: .; clone_size: few; cdr3_aa: CASSHPRSGRNTEAFF; cdr3_nt: TGTGCCAGCAGCCACCCCAGGTCAGGGAGGAACACTGAAGCTTTCTTT
j_call: TRBJ2-1; v_call: TRBV6-2/TRBV6-3; d_call: .; clone_size: few; cdr3_aa: CASRGRVLASVDNEQFF; cdr3_nt: TGTGCCAGCAGGGGAAGGGTGTTGGCTAGCGTGGACAATGAGCAGTTCTTC
j_call: TRBJ2-3; v_call: TRBV19; d_call: .; clone_size: once; cdr3_aa: CASSSLLSGVTDTQYF; cdr3_nt: TGTGCCAGTAGCTCCCTTCTCTCAGGGGTGACAGATACGCAGTATTTT
j_call: TRBJ1-1; v_call: TRBV29-1; d_call: .; clone_size: few; cdr3_aa: CSVVSNTEAFF; cdr3_nt: TGCAGCGTTGTTTCGAACACTGAAGCTTTCTTT
j_call: TRBJ2-1; v_call: TRBV18; d_call: .; clone_size: few; cdr3_aa: CASSLGTVRSGLGEQFF; cdr3_nt: TGTGCCAGCTCACTTGGGACCGTGCGGAGCGGCCTAGGGGAGCAGTTCTTC
j_call: TRBJ1-5; v_call: TRBV2; d_call: .; clone_size: .; cdr3_aa: CASSPGLAPNTDTQHF; cdr3_nt: TGTGCCAGCAGTCCCGGACTAGCGCCTAACACAGATACGCAGCATTTT
j_call: TRBJ2-7; v_call: TRBV13; d_call: .; clone_size: few; cdr3_aa: CASSLGPPGRIREQYF; cdr3_nt: TGTGCCAGCAGCTTGGGCCCCCCGGGGCGCATAAGGGAGCAGTACTTC
j_call: TRBJ2-5; v_call: TRBV7-9; d_call: .; clone_size: few; cdr3_aa: CASSLEQGTQQYF; cdr3_nt: TGTGCCAGCAGCTTAGAGCAGGGGACCCAGCAGTACTTC
j_call: TRBJ1-2; v_call: TRBV29-1; d_call: TRBD1; clone_size: .; cdr3_aa: CSVKGQTIYGYTF; cdr3_nt: TGCAGCGTTAAGGGACAGACCATCTATGGCTACACCTTC
j_call: TRBJ1-2; v_call: TRBV6-5; d_call: TRBD1; clone_size: .; cdr3_aa: CASRRDRGDGYTF; cdr3_nt: TGTGCCAGCAGGCGCGACAGGGGAGATGGCTACACCTTC
j_call: TRBJ2-1; v_call: TRBV9; d_call: .; clone_size: few; cdr3_aa: CASTVGDRNEQFF; cdr3_nt: TGTGCCAGCACCGTAGGGGACCGCAATGAGCAGTTCTTC
j_call: TRBJ1-1; v_call: TRBV12-3/TRBV12-4; d_call: TRBD1; clone_size: .; cdr3_aa: CASTWDRTTPEAFF; cdr3_nt: TGTGCCAGCACTTGGGACAGGACGACCCCTGAAGCTTTCTTT
j_call: TRBJ2-1; v_call: TRBV7-2; d_call: TRBD2; clone_size: .; cdr3_aa: CASSFTGGVEQFF; cdr3_nt: TGTGCCAGCAGCTTTACCGGGGGGGTGGAGCAGTTCTTC
j_call: TRBJ2-1; v_call: TRBV9; d_call: TRBD2; clone_size: few; cdr3_aa: CASSALAGAAYNEQFF; cdr3_nt: TGTGCCAGCAGCGCTTTAGCGGGAGCAGCTTACAATGAGCAGTTCTTC
j_call: TRBJ1-1; v_call: TRBV10-3; d_call: .; clone_size: .; cdr3_aa: CAISESGQGEAFF; cdr3_nt: TGTGCCATCAGTGAGTCGGGGCAGGGAGAAGCTTTCTTT
j_call: TRBJ2-7; v_call: TRBV28; d_call: TRBD2; clone_size: .; cdr3_aa: CASSLGLGGGRDFEQYF; cdr3_nt: TGTGCCAGCAGTTTAGGGTTGGGTGGCGGGAGAGATTTCGAGCAGTACTTC
j_call: TRBJ1-2; v_call: TRBV28; d_call: TRBD1; clone_size: .; cdr3_aa: CASSLSATGTYYGYTF; cdr3_nt: TGTGCCAGCAGTTTATCGGCGACAGGGACTTACTATGGCTACACCTTC
j_call: TRBJ2-1; v_call: TRBV4-2; d_call: TRBD2; clone_size: few; cdr3_aa: CASSPSGLAGGYNEQFF; cdr3_nt: TGTGCCAGCAGCCCCTCTGGACTAGCGGGGGGATACAATGAGCAGTTCTTC
j_call: TRBJ1-2; v_call: TRBV5-1; d_call: .; clone_size: few; cdr3_aa: CASSLWPGGAYGYTF; cdr3_nt: TGCGCCAGCAGCTTGTGGCCCGGGGGCGCCTATGGCTACACCTTC
j_call: TRBJ1-4; v_call: TRBV4-1; d_call: .; clone_size: few; cdr3_aa: CASSPRGGRAEKLFF; cdr3_nt: TGCGCCAGCAGCCCTCGAGGGGGGAGGGCTGAAAAACTGTTTTTT
j_call: TRBJ1-2; v_call: TRBV24-1; d_call: .; clone_size: few; cdr3_aa: CATSGATYGYTF; cdr3_nt: TGTGCCACCAGTGGCGCTACCTATGGCTACACCTTC
j_call: TRBJ2-4; v_call: TRBV7-2; d_call: TRBD2; clone_size: few; cdr3_aa: CASSVTWRGASKNIQYF; cdr3_nt: TGTGCCAGCAGCGTCACTTGGCGGGGGGCGAGCAAAAACATTCAGTACTTC
j_call: TRBJ2-5; v_call: TRBV11-2; d_call: .; clone_size: .; cdr3_aa: CASSWGSRVEEETQYF; cdr3_nt: TGTGCCAGCAGCTGGGGATCCAGGGTAGAGGAAGAGACCCAGTACTTC
j_call: TRBJ2-7; v_call: TRBV14; d_call: .; clone_size: few; cdr3_aa: CASSQDKEGRWVSEQYF; cdr3_nt: TGTGCCAGCAGCCAAGATAAGGAAGGCAGATGGGTTAGCGAGCAGTACTTC
j_call: TRBJ2-1; v_call: TRBV28; d_call: .; clone_size: few; cdr3_aa: CASSTTTSTVWDEQFF; cdr3_nt: TGTGCCAGCAGCACCACTACTTCGACTGTTTGGGATGAGCAGTTCTTC
j_call: TRBJ2-1; v_call: TRBV3-1; d_call: .; clone_size: .; cdr3_aa: CASSQDGGVKGKSYNEQFF; cdr3_nt: TGTGCCAGCAGCCAAGATGGGGGAGTTAAGGGGAAGTCCTACAATGAGCAGTTCTTC
j_call: TRBJ2-1; v_call: TRBV12-3/TRBV12-4; d_call: TRBD1; clone_size: .; cdr3_aa: CAIGGQGMNEQFF; cdr3_nt: TGTGCCATCGGAGGACAGGGTATGAATGAGCAGTTCTTC
j_call: TRBJ2-1; v_call: TRBV20-1; d_call: TRBD2; clone_size: .; cdr3_aa: CSATEASGSENEQFF; cdr3_nt: TGCAGTGCCACAGAAGCAAGCGGGAGTGAAAATGAGCAGTTCTTC